This T cell receptor (beta chain) comes out of a study of T cell responses to AZD1222 COVID-19 vaccine. Generated by immunoSEQ multiplex PCR, the TCRdb table keeps only in-frame clones and is missing some. The sample lists about 78,000 clones, roughly 82% occurring once. J gave up 2 bases and V 0 bases, and 11 bases lay outside the gene matches. The germline gives CDR1 LGHNA, CDR2 YNFKEQ. This CDR3 contains 21 residues. The sample in question was peripheral blood, obtained on day 0 of AZD1222 vaccination. V is TRBV4-2 and J is TRBJ2-1, with TRBD2 matching over 15 bases. The TCR originated in an adult in good health. Written as DNA, the CDR3 is TGTGCCAGCAGCCAAGATAGGGGACTAGCGGGGGGCCTAGGGACCTACAATGAGCAGTTCTTC. Translating it yields CASSQDRGLAGGLGTYNEQFF.